The 22 T cell receptor beta chains below come from one sample, sequenced in a study of blood T cells in healthy people across ages. Through a sample-barcoded 5' primer and a J-beta primer mix, a second PCR was run for roughly 7 to 12 cycles. MiXCR was run by TCRdb on the 5' RACE reads, yielding one entry per CDR3 protein. The table has approximately 780,000 distinct CDR3 sequences, roughly 24% seen once; the top ten hold around 3%. These same records also appear under a second study, on T cells of mothers and their children.

The sample taken for sequencing was blood. The receptors stem from a boy younger than 18 in good health.

This clonotype was seen only a few times. The V and J genes are TRBV5-5 and TRBJ2-7; no clear D. V shed 3 bases and J shed 3 bases, with 13 bases lying between them. The CDR3 runs 14 residues. CDR1 is SGHKS and CDR2 is YYEKEE in the germline V gene (reference sequence). The CDR3 sequence: CASSSVDRDYEQYF. The CDR3 bases are TGTGCCAGCAGCTCCGTGGACCGAGACTACGAGCAGTACTTC.

This clonotype was seen a handful of times. This chain links TRBV7-9 with TRBJ2-3; D unclear. The V gene's germline CDR1 is SEHNR and CDR2 FQNEAQ (reference sequence). V was shortened by 3 bases and J by 2 bases, with 6 bases between the two germline ends. The CDR3 length is 13 residues. The CDR3 is CASSLDPTDTQYF. The CDR3 nucleotides are TGTGCCAGCAGCTTGGACCCCACAGATACGCAGTATTTT.

J is TRBJ1-1 and V is TRBV11-2, with unresolved D. CDR3 length: 14 amino acids. The V end was cut by 2 bases, the J end by 5 bases, with 12 bases between. Germline V lookup: CDR1 SGHAT, CDR2 FQNNGV. This chain's CDR3 is CASSLRRGWTEAFF. The CDR3 region has the DNA TGTGCCAGCAGCTTAAGGCGGGGATGGACTGAAGCTTTCTTT. Full variable domain (remainder filled in from reference TRBV11-2 and TRBJ1-1): EAGVAQSPRYKIIEKRQSVAFWCNPISGHATLYWYQQILGQGPKLLIQFQNNGVVDDSQLPKDRFSAERLKGVDSTLKIQPAKLEDSAVYLCASSLRRGWTEAFFGQGTRLTVV.

This clonotype appeared a few times. The chain carries TRBV27 and TRBJ2-3, with D uncertain. CDR1 is MNHEY and CDR2 is SMNVEV in the germline V gene (reference sequence). The CDR3 is 15 residues long. V was cut by 2 bases and J by 8 bases, with 17 bases left in between. In DNA, the CDR3 is TGTGCCAGCAGTTTAAGGAGCCCCCCGCTGGGTACGCAGTATTTT. Translating gives CASSLRSPPLGTQYF.

This rearrangement joins TRBV10-3 to TRBJ2-5, with 11 nucleotides matching TRBD1. This CDR3 comprises 16 residues. V shed 5 bases, J shed 4 bases, and the junction held 9 bases outside the gene matches. The germline V gene has CDR1 ENHRY and CDR2 SYGVKD. The CDR3 nucleotides are TGTGCCATCAGTTCAGGGACAGGGGGGGTACTAGAGACCCAGTACTTC. It encodes CAISSGTGGVLETQYF.

In this sample, this clonotype turned up a few times. The chain carries TRBV6-6 and TRBJ2-1; the D call may be TRBD1 or TRBD2 (6 bases each). Per germline, CDR1 MNHNY and CDR2 SVGAGI (reference sequence). Trimming removed 7 bases from V and 10 bases from J, with 20 bases in between. This CDR3 is built from 14 residues. CDR3 sequence: CASKKAEGTMEQFF. CDR3 bases: TGTGCCAGCAAAAAGGCGGAGGGGACAATGGAGCAGTTCTTC.

The rearrangement links TRBV20-1 to TRBJ2-5; tentative D call: TRBD1 (6 bases). V was shortened by 4 bases and J by 1 base, with 10 bases between the two germline ends. This CDR3 contains 13 residues. Germline CDR1 is DFQATT and CDR2 is SNEGSKA (reference sequence). The CDR3 loop reads CSAKWDIQETQYF. The CDR3 nucleotides read TGCAGTGCTAAATGGGACATCCAAGAGACCCAGTACTTC.

The chain joins TRBV5-1 to TRBJ1-1; D might be TRBD1 (6 bases). CDR1 and CDR2 (germline): SGHRS, YFSETQ. V was shortened by 4 bases and J by 8 bases, with 12 bases between the two germline ends. CDR3 length: 12 amino acids. CDR3: CASSAEGGEAFF. CDR3 sequence (DNA): TGCGCCAGCAGCGCAGAGGGGGGCGAAGCTTTCTTT. The variable domain in full, with the rest retrieved from reference TRBV5-1 and TRBJ1-1, is KAGVTQTPRYLIKTRGQQVTLSCSPISGHRSVSWYQQTPGQGLQFLFEYFSETQRNKGNFPGRFSGRQFSNSRSEMNVSTLELGDSALYLCASSAEGGEAFFGQGTRLTVV.

This chain connects TRBV6-5 to TRBJ2-7; possible D gene TRBD1, 7 bases. The J call may be faulty, since TRBJ2-6 better matches the DNA end. The CDR3 covers 16 residues. CDR1 is MNHEY and CDR2 is SVGAGI in the germline V gene. In DNA form, the CDR3 reads TGTGCCAGCAGTTACGACAGGGAGGCTGGGGCCAACGTCCTGACTTTC. Its translation is CASSYDREAGANVLTF.

This rearrangement joins TRBV11-2 to TRBJ1-2; D remains unclear. This CDR3 is built from 16 residues. CDR1 and CDR2 (germline): SGHAT, FQNNGV. Trimming took off 2 bases at V and 8 bases at J, with 21 bases between the two ends. The CDR3, as DNA: TGTGCCAGCAGCTTATCCCCCTCGGGAGGGATTCACGGCTACACCTTC. Encoded protein: CASSLSPSGGIHGYTF.

Points on this clonotype: A much more abundant neighbour one base away suggests this may be a read error. The rearrangement uses TRBV20-1 and TRBJ2-5, with D tentatively TRBD2 (5 bases). Germline CDR1 DFQATT, CDR2 SNEGSKA (reference sequence). The CDR3 totals 11 residues. The V gene lost 1 base and the J gene lost 9 bases, with 9 bases spanning the gap. DNA for the CDR3: TGCAGTGCTAGAGTCAAGGAGGCCCAGTACTTC. Translating it yields CSARVKEAQYF.

The genes are TRBV5-1 and TRBJ2-7; D gene uncertain. The CDR3 has 13 amino acids. Looked up from germline, CDR1 is SGHRS and CDR2 is YFSETQ. The V end lost 0 bases, the J end lost 4 bases, and 8 bases lay between the germline ends. CDR3 in DNA: TGCGCCAGCAGCTTGGCTCTAGAGTACGAGCAGTACTTC. This codes for CASSLALEYEQYF.

Only a few counts were recorded for this clonotype. This chain uses TRBV6-6 with TRBJ1-6, with D uncertain. The CDR3 has 14 residues. Trimming pared 6 bases from V and 7 bases from J, leaving 13 bases between. Per the germline V gene, CDR1 is MNHNY and CDR2 is SVGAGI (reference sequence). CDR3 nucleotides: TGTGCCAGCAGCTTCGGCCAACAAAATTCACCCCTCCACTTT. Protein: CASSFGQQNSPLHF.

CDR3: CASSPHGQGLSSYEQYF. DNA for the CDR3: TGTGCCAGCAGCCCGCACGGACAGGGTCTAAGCTCCTACGAGCAGTACTTC. The J gene is TRBJ2-5, the V gene TRBV4-2; 8 bases fit TRBD1. The DNA end lines up better with TRBJ2-7; the J call may be wrong. CDR1 is LGHNA and CDR2 is YNFKEQ in the germline V gene. The CDR3 consists of 17 residues.

The genes are TRBV14 and TRBJ2-7; either TRBD1 or TRBD2 may supply D (6 bases each). CDR1 and CDR2 from the germline V gene are SGHDN and FVKESK. Trimming took 1 base from V and 4 from J, leaving 11 bases between them. The CDR3 consists of 14 residues. The CDR3: CASSQGGARYEQYF. CDR3 nucleotides: TGTGCCAGCAGCCAAGGGGGGGCGCGGTACGAGCAGTACTTC. The full variable domain, with the rest looked up from reference TRBV14 and TRBJ2-7, is EAGVTQFPSHSVIEKGQTVTLRCDPISGHDNLYWYRRVMGKEIKFLLHFVKESKQDESGMPNNRFLAERTGGTYSTLKVQPAELEDSGVYFCASSQGGARYEQYFGPGTRLTVT.

As concerns this clonotype: A junction boundary mismatches the germline segment, possibly from a read error. The genes are TRBV5-1 and TRBJ1-1; a weak D match, TRBD1 (6 bases). The CDR3 has 13 amino acids. Germline assignment: CDR1 SGHRS and CDR2 YFSETQ. For the CDR3, the DNA is TGCGCCGGCAGCTTAGGGGGTTACACTGAAGCTTTCTTT. Encoded protein: CAGSLGGYTEAFF. Supplemented by reference TRBV5-1 and TRBJ1-1, the full variable domain reads KAGVTQTPRYLIKTRGQQVTLSCSPISGHRSVSWYQQTPGQGLQFLFEYFSETQRNKGNFPGRFSGRQFSNSRSEMNVSTLELGDSALYLCAGSLGGYTEAFFGQGTRLTVV.

The genes are TRBV2 and TRBJ1-2, with 7 positions matching TRBD1. Germline CDR1 is SNHLY and CDR2 is FYNNEI. V dropped 6 bases and J dropped 0; count of bases not matched to a gene: 10. The CDR3 extends over 16 amino acids. CDR3 nucleotide sequence: TGTGCCAGCAGCCGCCAGGCAGGGGGAACTAACTATGGCTACACCTTC. Its protein is CASSRQAGGTNYGYTF.

This chain connects TRBV6-1 to TRBJ2-1; 10 bases map to TRBD1. The V gene's germline CDR1 is MNHNS and CDR2 SASEGT. The V gene end was trimmed by 3 bases and the J gene end by 7 bases; junction bases not matched to a gene: 6. The CDR3 extends over 15 amino acids. CDR3 sequence reads: CASSDWTGGLNEQFF. CDR3 in DNA: TGTGCCAGCAGTGACTGGACAGGGGGATTGAATGAGCAGTTCTTC.

This rearrangement joins TRBV14 to TRBJ1-1; D unclear. Germline loops: CDR1 SGHDN, CDR2 FVKESK. CDR3 length: 13 residues. V shed 3 bases and J shed 2 bases, with 7 bases lying between them. The CDR3 coding sequence is TGTGCCAGCAGCCAGCATTTAAACACTGAAGCTTTCTTT. Its protein product is CASSQHLNTEAFF.

V usage is TRBV13 and J usage is TRBJ2-7; tentative D call: TRBD2 (6 bases). The germline V gene has CDR1 PRHDT and CDR2 FYEKMQ (reference sequence). The CDR3 totals 12 residues. V was cut by 6 bases and J by 9 bases, with 15 bases left in between. The CDR3 protein is CASSRGTERQYF. CDR3 nucleotide sequence: TGTGCCAGCAGTCGCGGGACGGAAAGGCAGTACTTC.

This clonotype has a handful of counts. This may come from a read error, since a much larger clone is one base off. The rearrangement joins TRBV18 to TRBJ2-5; no clear D gene. The V and J ends lost 1 base and 6 bases respectively, with 15 bases between them. Per the germline V gene, CDR1 is KGHSH and CDR2 is LQKENI. The CDR3 is 15 residues long. The CDR3 nucleotides are TGTGCCAGCTCACCACTTCACGCTGGTCAAAAGACCCAGTACTTC. Its protein product is CASSPLHAGQKTQYF.

The rearrangement joins TRBV6-1 to TRBJ2-5, with a weak D call TRBD2 (5 bases). Trimming stripped 7 bases from V and 5 bases from J, with 17 bases between. Germline assignment: CDR1 MNHNS and CDR2 SASEGT. The CDR3 sequence is 14 residues long. CDR3 sequence (DNA): TGTGCCAGCAATCCTGGACTCCTGAGGGAGACCCAGTACTTC. Protein sequence: CASNPGLLRETQYF.